Described below is a single T cell receptor beta chain sequence and its context. This entry belongs to a study of cytomegalovirus exposure and HLA in healthy donors. Germline-derived CDR1 and CDR2 are SGHNT and YYREEE (reference sequence). The germline V and J ends were trimmed by 0 bases and 4 bases, with 7 bases remaining between them. The CDR3 is 13 amino acids. Amplification used 60 Vbeta primers and 13 Jbeta primers. Data came from immunoSEQ multiplex PCR; TCRdb stores just in-frame clones and leaves some out. Of roughly 55,000 clones in the sample, roughly four fifths are singletons; the top ten hold 2% to 3%.

The material sequenced was PBMCs. This clonotype was obtained from a boy aged 5 to 17 in good health and CMV-seropositive. This chain joins TRBV5-4 and TRBJ1-1; weak D call: TRBD1 (5 bases). CDR3 bases: TGTGCCAGCAGCTTGGTTCAGGGCACTGAAGCTTTCTTT. The encoded protein is CASSLVQGTEAFF.